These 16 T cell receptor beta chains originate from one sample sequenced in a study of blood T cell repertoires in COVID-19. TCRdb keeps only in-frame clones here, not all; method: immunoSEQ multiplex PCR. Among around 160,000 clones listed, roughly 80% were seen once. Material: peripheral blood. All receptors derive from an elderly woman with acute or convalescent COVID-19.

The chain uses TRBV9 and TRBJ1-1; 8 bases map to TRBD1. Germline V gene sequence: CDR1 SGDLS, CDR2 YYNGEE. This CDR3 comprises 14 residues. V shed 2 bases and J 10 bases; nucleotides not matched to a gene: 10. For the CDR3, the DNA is TGTGCCAGCAGCGTCCAGGGGGCTGACCCTGGAGCTTTCTTT. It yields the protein CASSVQGADPGAFF.

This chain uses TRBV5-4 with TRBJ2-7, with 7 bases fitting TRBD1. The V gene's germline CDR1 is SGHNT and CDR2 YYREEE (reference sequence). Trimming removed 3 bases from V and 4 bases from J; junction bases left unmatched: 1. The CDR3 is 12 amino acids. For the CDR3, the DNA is TGTGCCAGCAGCTGGGACAGATACGAGCAGTACTTC. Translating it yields CASSWDRYEQYF.

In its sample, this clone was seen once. Here the CDR3 DNA reads TGTGCCAGCAGCCAAGAGGGACAGGGGATATTAGGGTATGGCTACACCTTC. Amino acid sequence: CASSQEGQGILGYGYTF. The chain is built from TRBV4-2 and TRBJ1-2; the match to TRBD1 covers 10 bases. Trimming cost V 0 bases and J 5 bases; bases outside gene matches: 9. The CDR3 totals 17 residues. Per germline, CDR1 LGHNA and CDR2 YNFKEQ.

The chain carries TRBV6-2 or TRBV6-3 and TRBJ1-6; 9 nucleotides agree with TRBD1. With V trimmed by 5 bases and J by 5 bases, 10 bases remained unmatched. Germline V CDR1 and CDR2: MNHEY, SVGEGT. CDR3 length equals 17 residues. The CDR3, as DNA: TGTGCCAGCAGTGGATTCCGGACAGGGGACCATAATTCACCCCTCCACTTT. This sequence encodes CASSGFRTGDHNSPLHF.

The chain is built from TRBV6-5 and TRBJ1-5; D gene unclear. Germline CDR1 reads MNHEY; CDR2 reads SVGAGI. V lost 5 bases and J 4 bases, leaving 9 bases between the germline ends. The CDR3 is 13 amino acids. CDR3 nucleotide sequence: TGTGCCAGCAGTCAGGATTATAATCAGCCCCAGCATTTT. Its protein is CASSQDYNQPQHF.

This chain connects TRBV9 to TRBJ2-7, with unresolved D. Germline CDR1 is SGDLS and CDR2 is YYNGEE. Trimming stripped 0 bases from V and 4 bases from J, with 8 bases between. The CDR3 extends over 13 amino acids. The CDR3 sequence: CASSVAAEYEQYF. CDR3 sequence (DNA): TGTGCCAGCAGCGTAGCGGCGGAGTACGAGCAGTACTTC.

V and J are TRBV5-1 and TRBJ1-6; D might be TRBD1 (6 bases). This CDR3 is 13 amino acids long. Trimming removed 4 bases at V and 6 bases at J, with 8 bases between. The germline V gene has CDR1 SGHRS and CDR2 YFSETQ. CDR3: CASSADSNSPLHF. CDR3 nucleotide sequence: TGCGCCAGCAGCGCGGACAGTAATTCACCCCTCCACTTT. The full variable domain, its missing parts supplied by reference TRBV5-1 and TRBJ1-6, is KAGVTQTPRYLIKTRGQQVTLSCSPISGHRSVSWYQQTPGQGLQFLFEYFSETQRNKGNFPGRFSGRQFSNSRSEMNVSTLELGDSALYLCASSADSNSPLHFGNGTRLTVT.

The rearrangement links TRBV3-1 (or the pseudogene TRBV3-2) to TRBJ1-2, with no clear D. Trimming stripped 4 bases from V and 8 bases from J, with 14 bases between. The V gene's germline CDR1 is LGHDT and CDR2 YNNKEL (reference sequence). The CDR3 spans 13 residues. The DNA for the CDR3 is TGTGCCAGCAGCCTTATAACCCTGAGCGGCTACACCTTC. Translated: CASSLITLSGYTF.

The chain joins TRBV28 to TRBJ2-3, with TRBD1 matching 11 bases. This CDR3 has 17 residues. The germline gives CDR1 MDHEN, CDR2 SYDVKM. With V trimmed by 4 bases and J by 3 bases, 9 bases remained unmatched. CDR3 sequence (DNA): TGTGCCAGCAGTTCCAGAATCCGGGACAGGGGGACAGATACGCAGTATTTT. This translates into CASSSRIRDRGTDTQYF.

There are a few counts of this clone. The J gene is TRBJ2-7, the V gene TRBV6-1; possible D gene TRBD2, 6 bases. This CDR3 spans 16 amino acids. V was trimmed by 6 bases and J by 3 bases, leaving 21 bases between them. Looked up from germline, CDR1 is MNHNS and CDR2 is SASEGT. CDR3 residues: CASSENPGLPGYEQYF. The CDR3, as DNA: TGTGCCAGCAGCGAAAATCCGGGACTCCCAGGCTACGAGCAGTACTTC.

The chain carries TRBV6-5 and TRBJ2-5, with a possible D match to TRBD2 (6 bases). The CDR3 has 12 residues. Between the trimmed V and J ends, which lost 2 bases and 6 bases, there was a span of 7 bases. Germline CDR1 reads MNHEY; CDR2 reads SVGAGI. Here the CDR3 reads CASSYGGQTQYF. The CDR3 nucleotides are TGTGCCAGCAGTTACGGAGGGCAGACCCAGTACTTC.

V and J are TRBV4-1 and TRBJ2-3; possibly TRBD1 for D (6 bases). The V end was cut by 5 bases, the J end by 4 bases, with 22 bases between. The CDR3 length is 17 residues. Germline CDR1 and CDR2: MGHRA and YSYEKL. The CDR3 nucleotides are TGCGCCAGCAGCACAACTCCTCTGAGGGGGTGGGCAGATACGCAGTATTTT. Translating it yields CASSTTPLRGWADTQYF.

The CDR3: CASSMQGYEQYF. In DNA, the CDR3 is TGTGCCAGCAGCATGCAGGGCTACGAGCAGTACTTC. The chain uses TRBV7-9 and TRBJ2-7; weak D call: TRBD1 (5 bases). The CDR3 loop spans 12 amino acids. V gave up 5 bases and J gave up 3 bases, with 8 bases separating them. Germline CDR1 SEHNR, CDR2 FQNEAQ (reference sequence). Filled out from reference TRBV7-9 and TRBJ2-7, the complete variable domain reads DTGVSQNPRHKITKRGQNVTFRCDPISEHNRLYWYRQTLGQGPEFLTYFQNEAQLEKSRLLSDRFSAERPKGSFSTLEIQRTEQGDSAMYLCASSMQGYEQYFGPGTRLTVT.

The CDR3 here is CASSVSGAGIVGYTF. In nucleotides, the CDR3 is TGTGCCAGCAGTGTCTCAGGGGCCGGTATTGTGGGCTACACCTTC. The chain employs TRBV7-2 and TRBJ1-2, with D perhaps TRBD1 (6 bases). V gave up 6 bases and J gave up 8 bases, with 22 bases separating them. This CDR3 is 15 amino acids long. Germline-derived CDR1 and CDR2 are SGHTA and FQGNSA.

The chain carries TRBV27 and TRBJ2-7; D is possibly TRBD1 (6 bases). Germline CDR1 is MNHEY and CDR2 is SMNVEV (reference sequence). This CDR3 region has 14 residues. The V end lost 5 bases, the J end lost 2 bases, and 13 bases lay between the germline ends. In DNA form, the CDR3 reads TGTGCCAGCAGTGCTTCAAAGGGGGCCTACGAGCAGTACTTC. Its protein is CASSASKGAYEQYF.

The chain's CDR3 is CASRLAGKGETQYF. The CDR3, as DNA: TGTGCCAGTAGGCTAGCGGGAAAGGGTGAGACCCAGTACTTC. The chain combines TRBV19 with TRBJ2-5; 9 bases are a match to TRBD2. Trimming cost V 6 bases and J 5 bases; bases outside gene matches: 7. CDR3 length: 14 amino acids. The germline CDR1 and CDR2 sequences are LNHDA and SQIVND (reference sequence).